What follows describes a single T cell receptor (beta chain). Different DNA sequences within this sample yield the same CDR3. The CDR3 has 13 amino acids. Trimming removed 2 bases from V and 1 base from J, with 5 bases in between. Germline V lookup: CDR1 SGHDT, CDR2 YYEEEE. The record originates from a study of shared clonotypes between healthy human individuals. TCRdb keeps only in-frame clones here, not all; method: immunoSEQ multiplex PCR. This table holds 2,500,000 or so clones, less than 95% found once. The specimen was naive CD4+ T cells from PBMCs. Subset given: CD45RA+ positively selected. The chain has TRBV5-6 and TRBJ2-3; no reliable D call. This sequence was found in a man between 18 and 35 years old in good health. Some clones in this sample may be carry-over from other donors' samples. This CDR3 is CASSFRGTDTQYF. In nucleotides, the CDR3 is TGTGCCAGCAGCTTCCGGGGCACAGATACGCAGTATTTT.